This T cell receptor (beta chain) appears in the sequencing data of a study of blood T cell repertoires in COVID-19 (dated by TCRdb to the early 2020s). For context, the study as a whole: Collaborator samples came from the United States, Italy and Spain and covered acute and convalescent phases of COVID-19. The material from the prospective study consisted of cDNA or gDNA derived from T cells, B-cell-depleted T cells, or PBMCs. Subjects who had been exposed to COVID-19, were actively infected with it, or had recovered from it provided the deeply sampled blood TCRbeta repertoires that made up the dataset. The repertoires were released in a freely available public database intended as a resource for research on the immune response to SARS-CoV-2. Samples were obtained from the ongoing ImmuneRACE study (first 160 participants) and from over 1,000 subjects provided by 6 global collaborators. The sample metadata nearly always contained a de-identified subject ID, COVID-19 status, age in years and sex. Where available, HLA class I and class II types were taken from metadata supplied by the sample provider and were not determined by assay-based typing. General study outcomes and caveats: The quantity of clinical and demographic metadata differed by source and by participant and was supplied without curation.

Whole blood was collected in K2EDTA tubes by collaborating institutions according to the institutions' own protocols. For TCRbeta analysis, collaborators shipped samples in one of three forms: frozen whole blood, isolated PBMCs, or DNA extracted from either of those sample types. TCRbeta CDR3 regions were amplified from genomic DNA by means of the immunoSEQ Assay, a bias-controlled multiplex PCR. For the original study's pipeline: The number of nucleated cells in each sample was estimated from the amplification of reference gene primers within the assay. Sequence reads were collapsed and filtered to measure the absolute abundance of every unique TCRbeta CDR3 rearrangement. Productive Simpson clonality was computed per sample as the square root of Simpson's diversity index over productive rearrangements. TCRdb stores this immuneACCESS table with in-frame sequences only. Part of the clones is absent; in the studies checked, under half of the shortfall reflects unresolved V genes, and no reason is known for the rest. V and J calls plus clone size are reproduced from that table; the DNA served to infer D and trimming. The sample data list about 180,000 clones, and 70% to 85% of these were observed just once. The biggest ten clones account for approximately 7.1% of the sample.

From the cysteine up to the phenylalanine, the CDR3 has a length of 15 residues. CDR3 DNA only is kept here, 45 bases in frame from base 1. Relative to germline, V is 5 bases shorter and J is 7 bases shorter, with 17 bases between their ends. The germline V gene encodes CDR1 MGHRA and CDR2 YSYEKL. On this clone: No cognate antigen has been identified for it. No quality values exist for individual bases; no much larger clone is one base distant.

The chain is assembled from TRBV4-1 and TRBJ1-4; the D gene identity is not certain. This sequence originates from a human donor in a cohort sampled during active COVID-19. The specimen was peripheral blood. The CDR3 region has the sequence CASSSSPGSGEKLFF. The sequenced DNA is TGCGCCAGCAGCTCAAGCCCGGGATCGGGTGAAAAACTGTTTTTT.